Described below is a single T cell receptor (beta chain) sequence and its context. This clone's antigen is unknown. Nothing much larger sits one base from this clone, and base qualities are not available. As encoded in the germline V gene, CDR1 is ENHRY while CDR2 is SYGVKD. Germline trimming: 7 bases from V, 3 bases from J; junction bases outside gene matches: 4. The CDR3 measures 14 amino acids from cysteine to phenylalanine. Only CDR3 DNA is held: 42 bases, read in frame from base 1. The sample belongs to a study of vaccination and CD4 T cells after COVID-19 (dated by TCRdb to between 2021 and 2024). A note on the overall study: Convalescent patients had a positive SARS-CoV-2 result on nasal swab PCR, and of these patients, nine had mild disease and one had severe disease. In the convalescent cohort there were six males and four females, among whom were two Hispanic individuals, seven Caucasians, two Asians and one multiracial person. Each participant got two doses of either the Pfizer-BioNTech BNT162b2 vaccine (n=8) or the Moderna mRNA-1273 vaccine (n=2). Post-COVID blood samples were collected from convalescent patients a median of around 96 days after diagnosis, with a range of about 30 to 161 days. Post-vaccine blood samples were collected a median of around 70 days after the second vaccine dose, ranging from about 12 to 250 days. For stimulating the cultures, overlapping spike peptide pools were used, derived from SARS-CoV-2 as well as from the common cold coronaviruses HCoV-NL63, HCoV-OC43 and HCoV-229E. In control cultures, a CEFX viral epitope pool was used as positive control, an HIV-1 Nef peptide pool was used as negative control, or no peptide was added. In ten to eleven COVID-19 convalescent patients and a handful of infection-naive healthy vaccine recipients, the spike-specific CD4+ TCR repertoire before mRNA vaccination was compared with the repertoire after mRNA vaccination. General study outcomes and caveats: The median number of SARS-CoV-2-reactive clonotypes rose from fewer than 25 after infection to some 37 after vaccination, but the change was not significant. Relatively few convalescent patients were included in the study, and early timepoints after natural infection were not analyzed. In convalescent patients, a median about 90% of post-vaccine SARS-CoV-2-reactive clones were detected only after vaccination, and vaccine-specific priming was suggested by this finding. Of the vaccine-specific clones in convalescent patients, 304 of 307, or nearly all, reacted only to SARS-CoV-2 spike and did not cross-react with common cold coronaviruses.

Receptor amplification or capture employed PCR. At the Johns Hopkins FTIC core, DNA from the cultured CD4+ T cells underwent TCR sequencing with the Oncomine TCR Beta short-read assay. The QIAamp micro DNA kit was used to extract genomic DNA from the cultured CD4+ T cells. Oncomine TCR Beta libraries from cultured CD4+ T cells were pooled using unique dual indexes and sequenced on an Illumina iSeq 100. In the original analysis: Non-productive sequences were removed, and CDR3s that did not start with C, did not end with F or W, or were shorter than 7 amino acids were discarded. Antigen-specific clonotypes were identified with the MANAFEST web application by comparing peptide-stimulated wells with reference and other culture wells. An FDR below 0.05, an odds ratio above 5, and a productive frequency above 0.1% in at least two of three replicate wells were required for clones to be considered positive. A clonotype was classed as cross-reactive if the clonotype showed significant expansion both in SARS-CoV-2 spike wells and in at least one common cold coronavirus spike condition. Using R version 3.6.1, CDR3 homology was evaluated through Levenshtein distances (stringdist) along with unrooted phylogenetic trees (ape). TCRdb took the public reads, trimmed them with fastp at Q25, ran MiXCR for clone calling and kept in-frame beta chains. CDR3 protein sequences are deduplicated, and each keeps its most common genes and DNA. Clone size and V and J calls follow TCRdb, not the original study. Recorded for this sample are 20,000 to 25,000 distinct CDR3 sequences; 45% to 60% of them occurred a single time. The biggest ten clones account for nearly 6% of the sample.

The treatment or condition label here, explained by the study, means: approximately nine-day PBMC culture with coronavirus spike peptide pools or control peptides (ViraFEST assay). To expand antigen-specific T cells with peptide pools and then pick out the expanded clonotypes through TCR sequencing, the study relied on the ViraFEST assay. Positive SARS-CoV-2 PCR tests in the convalescent patients dated from March to December 2020, before Alpha, Beta and Delta variants emerged in the United States. More than 1.5 million PBMCs per well were cultured in IMDM with approximately 5.2% human AB serum and approximately 10 IU/ml IL-2, plus 10 ug/ml peptide pools. Half of the culture medium was replaced with fresh IL-2-containing medium on days 3 and 7. CD4+ T cells were isolated after about nine days of culture through negative selection using the EasySep CD4+ T cell isolation kit. Ficoll-Paque Plus gradient centrifugation was used to isolate PBMCs from whole blood, and the isolated PBMCs were then either used fresh or cryopreserved at -140C. Triplicate wells were generally used for each culture condition.

The sequencing sample was made of CD4+ T cells from blood, cultured in vitro. The sequence joins TRBV10-3 to TRBJ1-2, with 11 bases in between that match TRBD1. This TCR was recovered from a human donor who had recovered from COVID-19. This receptor has the CDR3 CAITEGQGDYGYTF. The nucleotides are TGTGCCATCACCGAGGGACAGGGGGACTATGGCTACACCTTC.